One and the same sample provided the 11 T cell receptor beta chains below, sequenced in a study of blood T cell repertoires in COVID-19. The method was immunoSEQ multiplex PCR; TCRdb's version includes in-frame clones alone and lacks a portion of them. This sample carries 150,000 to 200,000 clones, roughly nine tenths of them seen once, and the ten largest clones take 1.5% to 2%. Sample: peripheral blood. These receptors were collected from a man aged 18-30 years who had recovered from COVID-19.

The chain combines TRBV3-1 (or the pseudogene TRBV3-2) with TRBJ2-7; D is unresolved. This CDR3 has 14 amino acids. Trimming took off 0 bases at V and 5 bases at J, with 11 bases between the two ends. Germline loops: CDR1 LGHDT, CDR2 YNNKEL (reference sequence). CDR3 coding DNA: TGTGCCAGCAGCCAAGACCCCAGTTCCCACGAGCAGTACTTC. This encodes CASSQDPSSHEQYF.

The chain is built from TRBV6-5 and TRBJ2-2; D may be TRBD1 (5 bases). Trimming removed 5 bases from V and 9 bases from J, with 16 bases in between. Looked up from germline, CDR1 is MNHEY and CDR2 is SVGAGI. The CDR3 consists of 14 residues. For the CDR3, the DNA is TGTGCCAGCAGTCTCCAGTCTTCAGGGTGGGAGCTGTTTTTT. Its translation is CASSLQSSGWELFF.

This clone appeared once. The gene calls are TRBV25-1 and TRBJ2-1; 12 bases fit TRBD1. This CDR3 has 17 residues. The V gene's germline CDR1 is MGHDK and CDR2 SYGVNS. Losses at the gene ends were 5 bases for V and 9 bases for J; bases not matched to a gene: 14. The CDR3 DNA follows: TGTGCCAGCAGTCCGGGACAGGGGGCGCCTCAAGGCAGTGAGCAGTTCTTC. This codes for CASSPGQGAPQGSEQFF.

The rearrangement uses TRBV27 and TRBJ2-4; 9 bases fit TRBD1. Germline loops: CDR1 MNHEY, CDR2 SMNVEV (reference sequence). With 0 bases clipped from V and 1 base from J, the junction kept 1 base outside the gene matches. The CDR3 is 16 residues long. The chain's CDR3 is CASSLSTGGAKNIQYF. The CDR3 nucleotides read TGTGCCAGCAGTTTATCAACAGGGGGCGCCAAAAACATTCAGTACTTC.

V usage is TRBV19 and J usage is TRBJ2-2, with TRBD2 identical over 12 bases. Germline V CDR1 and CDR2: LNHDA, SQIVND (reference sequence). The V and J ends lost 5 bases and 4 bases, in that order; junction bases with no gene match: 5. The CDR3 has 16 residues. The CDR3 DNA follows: TGTGCCAGTAGTTGGGGACTAGCGGGCCGCACCGGGGAGCTGTTTTTT. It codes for CASSWGLAGRTGELFF.

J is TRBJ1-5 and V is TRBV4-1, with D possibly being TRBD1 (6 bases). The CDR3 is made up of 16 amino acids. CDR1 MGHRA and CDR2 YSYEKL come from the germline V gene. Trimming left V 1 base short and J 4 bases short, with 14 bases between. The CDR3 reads CASSQGEGQGNQPQHF. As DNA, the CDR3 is TGCGCCAGCAGCCAAGGAGAGGGACAAGGTAATCAGCCCCAGCATTTT.

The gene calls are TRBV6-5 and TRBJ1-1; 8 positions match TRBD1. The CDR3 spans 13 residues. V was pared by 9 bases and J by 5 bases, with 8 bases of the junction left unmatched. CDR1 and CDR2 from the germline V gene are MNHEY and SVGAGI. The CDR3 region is CASLGRGRTEAFF. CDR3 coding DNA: TGTGCCAGTCTGGGCAGGGGGCGGACTGAAGCTTTCTTT.

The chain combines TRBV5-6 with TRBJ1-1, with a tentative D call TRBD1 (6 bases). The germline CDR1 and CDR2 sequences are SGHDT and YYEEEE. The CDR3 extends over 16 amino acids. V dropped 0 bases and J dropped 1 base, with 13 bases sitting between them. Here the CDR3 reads CASSLAGGARNTEAFF. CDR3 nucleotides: TGTGCCAGCAGCTTGGCCGGGGGGGCGAGGAACACTGAAGCTTTCTTT.

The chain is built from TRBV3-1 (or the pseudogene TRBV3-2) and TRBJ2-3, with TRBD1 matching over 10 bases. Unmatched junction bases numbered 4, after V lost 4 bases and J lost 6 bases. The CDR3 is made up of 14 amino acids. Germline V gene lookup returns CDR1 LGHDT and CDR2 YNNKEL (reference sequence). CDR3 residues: CASSRWTGGDTQYF. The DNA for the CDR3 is TGTGCCAGCAGCCGTTGGACAGGGGGGGATACGCAGTATTTT.

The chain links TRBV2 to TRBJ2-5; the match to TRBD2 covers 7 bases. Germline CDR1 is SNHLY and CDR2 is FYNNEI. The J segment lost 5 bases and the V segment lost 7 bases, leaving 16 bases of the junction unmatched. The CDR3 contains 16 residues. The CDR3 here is CASKWEWAGADETQYF. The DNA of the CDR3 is TGTGCCAGCAAATGGGAATGGGCGGGAGCTGACGAGACCCAGTACTTC.

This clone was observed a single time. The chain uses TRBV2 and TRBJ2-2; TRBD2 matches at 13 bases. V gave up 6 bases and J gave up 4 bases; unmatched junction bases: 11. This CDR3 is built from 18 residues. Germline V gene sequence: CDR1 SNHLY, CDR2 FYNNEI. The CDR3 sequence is CASRGERLAGGSTGELFF. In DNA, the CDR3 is TGTGCCAGCAGAGGAGAAAGACTAGCGGGAGGATCCACCGGGGAGCTGTTTTTT.